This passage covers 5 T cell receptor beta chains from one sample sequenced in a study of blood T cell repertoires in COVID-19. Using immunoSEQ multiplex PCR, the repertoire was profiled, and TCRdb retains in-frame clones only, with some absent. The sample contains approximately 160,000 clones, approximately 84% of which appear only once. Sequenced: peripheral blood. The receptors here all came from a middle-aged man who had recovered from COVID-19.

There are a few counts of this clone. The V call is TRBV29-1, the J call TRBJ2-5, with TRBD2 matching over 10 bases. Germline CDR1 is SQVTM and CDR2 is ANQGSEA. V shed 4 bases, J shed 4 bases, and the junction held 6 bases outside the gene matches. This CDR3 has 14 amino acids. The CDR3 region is CSVAGLAFSETQYF. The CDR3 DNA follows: TGCAGCGTTGCGGGACTAGCGTTTTCAGAGACCCAGTACTTC.

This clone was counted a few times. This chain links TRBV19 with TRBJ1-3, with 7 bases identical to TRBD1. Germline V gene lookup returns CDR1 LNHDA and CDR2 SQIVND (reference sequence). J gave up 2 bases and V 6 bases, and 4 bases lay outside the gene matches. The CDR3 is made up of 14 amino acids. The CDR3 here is CASSTTGTGNTIYF. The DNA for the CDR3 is TGTGCCAGTAGCACGACAGGGACTGGAAACACCATATATTTT.

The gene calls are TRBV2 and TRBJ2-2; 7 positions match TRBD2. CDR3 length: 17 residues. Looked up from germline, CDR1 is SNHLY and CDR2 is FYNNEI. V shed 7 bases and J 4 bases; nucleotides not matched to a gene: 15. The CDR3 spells CASKWGWGGLSTGELFF. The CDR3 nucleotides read TGTGCCAGCAAATGGGGCTGGGGGGGACTTAGCACCGGGGAGCTGTTTTTT.

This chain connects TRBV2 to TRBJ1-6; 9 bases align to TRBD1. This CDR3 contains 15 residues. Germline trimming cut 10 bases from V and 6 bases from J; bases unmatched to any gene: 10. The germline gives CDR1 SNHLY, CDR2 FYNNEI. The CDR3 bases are TGTGCCACCCGGGGGGACAGGGCCGGTAATTCACCCCTCCACTTT. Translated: CATRGDRAGNSPLHF.

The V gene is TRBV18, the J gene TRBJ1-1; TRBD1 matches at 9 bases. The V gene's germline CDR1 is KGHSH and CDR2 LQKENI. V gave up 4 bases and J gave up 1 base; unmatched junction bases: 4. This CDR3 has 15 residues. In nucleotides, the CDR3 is TGTGCCAGCTCACTCGGACAGGGGAGGAACACTGAAGCTTTCTTT. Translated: CASSLGQGRNTEAFF. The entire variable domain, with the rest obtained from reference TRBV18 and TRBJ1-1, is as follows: NAGVMQNPRHLVRRRGQEARLRCSPMKGHSHVYWYRQLPEEGLKFMVYLQKENIIDESGMPKERFSAEFPKEGPSILRIQQVVRGDSAAYFCASSLGQGRNTEAFFGQGTRLTVV.